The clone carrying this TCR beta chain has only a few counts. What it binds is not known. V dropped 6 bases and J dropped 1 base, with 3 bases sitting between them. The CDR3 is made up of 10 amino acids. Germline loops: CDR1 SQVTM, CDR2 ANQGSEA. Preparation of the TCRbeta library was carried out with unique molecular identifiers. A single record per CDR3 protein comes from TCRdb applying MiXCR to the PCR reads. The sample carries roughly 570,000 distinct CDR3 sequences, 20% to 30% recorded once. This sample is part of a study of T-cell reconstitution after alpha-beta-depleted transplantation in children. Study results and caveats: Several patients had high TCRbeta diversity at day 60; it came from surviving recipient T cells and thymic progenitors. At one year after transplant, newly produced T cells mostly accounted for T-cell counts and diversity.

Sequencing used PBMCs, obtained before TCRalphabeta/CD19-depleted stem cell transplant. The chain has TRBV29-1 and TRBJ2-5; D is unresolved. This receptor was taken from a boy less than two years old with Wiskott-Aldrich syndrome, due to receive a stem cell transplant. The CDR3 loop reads CSVGQETQYF. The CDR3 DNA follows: TGCAGCGTAGGCCAAGAGACCCAGTACTTC.